This T cell receptor beta chain was retrieved from a study of cytomegalovirus exposure and HLA in healthy donors. Findings of the study overall: The majority of CMV-associated TCR beta chains were reported as apparently HLA-restricted in a later analysis.

Per germline, CDR1 GTSNPN and CDR2 SVGIG (reference sequence). The CDR3 spans 18 residues. V was cut by 1 base and J by 0 bases, with 22 bases left in between. This clone was recorded only once. Its specificity is unknown. The primer mix had 60 Vbeta and 13 Jbeta primers. Assay: immunoSEQ multiplex PCR; the TCRdb copy retains only in-frame clones and omits some. The table has 200,000 to 250,000 clones, more than 75% seen once. This TCR came from a male donor in good health and CMV-seronegative. Sequencing input: PBMCs. This chain uses TRBV30 with TRBJ2-7, with D possibly TRBD1 on 9 matching bases. CDR3 in amino acids: CAWSGGTGLREVSYEQYF. DNA for the CDR3: TGTGCCTGGAGTGGGGGGACAGGGTTGCGGGAGGTCTCCTACGAGCAGTACTTC.